This TCR beta chain is from a study of OX40 agonist ivuxolimab in advanced cancers. Germline V gene lookup returns CDR1 SGHVS and CDR2 FNYEAQ. Trimming at V came to 5 bases and at J to 4 bases, leaving 12 bases not matched to a gene. The CDR3 runs to 18 residues. Assay: immunoSEQ multiplex PCR; the TCRdb copy retains only in-frame clones and omits some. The profile shows roughly 80,000 clones, 93% of them singletons. Specimen: CD4+ or CD8+ T cells sorted from blood, collected in a trial of the OX40 agonist ivuxolimab. This clonotype was sampled from an adult with an advanced solid tumor such as melanoma, head and neck, liver or kidney cancer. The V and J genes are TRBV7-6 and TRBJ1-3, with 12 positions matching TRBD1. The DNA of the CDR3 is TGTGCCAGCAGCATGAACCCGGGACAGGGGGCGAAAGGAAACACCATATATTTT. It is translated as CASSMNPGQGAKGNTIYF.